A selection of T cell receptor beta chains follows, all from one sample in a study of blood T cell repertoires in COVID-19. Clones were read by immunoSEQ multiplex PCR, and TCRdb kept only the in-frame ones, dropping some. In the table there are fewer than 140,000 clones, approximately 80% of which are singletons. The specimen sequenced was peripheral blood. These receptors were obtained from a woman aged 55-70 years with acute or convalescent COVID-19. Both conserved end residues are part of each CDR3. D genes are given only for firm matches. Size is stated for part of the rows, as once, few or many counts, or as a class when the clone is expanded.

>-|TRBV30|TRBJ2-7|TRBD2
CAWDGLAGGEQYF
TGTGCCTGGGATGGACTAGCGGGAGGCGAGCAGTACTTC
>-|TRBV4-1|TRBJ2-5|TRBD2
CASSGGLAAVETQYF
TGCGCCAGCAGCGGCGGACTAGCGGCCGTAGAGACCCAGTACTTC
>-|TRBV2|TRBJ2-7|-
CASSERLAFSYEQYF
TGTGCCAGCAGTGAAAGGCTAGCTTTCTCCTACGAGCAGTACTTC
>-|TRBV18|TRBJ1-1|-
CASSPQGSAEAFF
TGTGCCAGCTCACCACAGGGGTCGGCTGAAGCTTTCTTT
>-|TRBV12-5|TRBJ1-5|-
CASGFPYQPQHF
TGTGCTAGTGGTTTTCCATATCAGCCCCAGCATTTT
>once|TRBV18|TRBJ1-1|TRBD1
CASSPGQGASSGAFF
TGTGCCAGCTCACCCGGACAGGGGGCATCCTCGGGAGCTTTCTTT
>-|TRBV7-8|TRBJ2-2|-
CASSLAGTSYTGELFF
TGTGCCAGCAGCTTAGCCGGGACATCCTACACCGGGGAGCTGTTTTTT
>-|TRBV5-5|TRBJ2-6|TRBD1
CASSLYRGSGANVLTF
TGTGCCAGCAGCCTTTACAGGGGCTCTGGGGCCAACGTCCTGACTTTC
>once|TRBV7-6|TRBJ1-1|TRBD1
CASSLVDRGLTEAFF
TGTGCCAGCAGCTTAGTCGACAGGGGGCTCACTGAAGCTTTCTTT
>-|TRBV5-4|TRBJ2-1|TRBD2
CASSSSSGSYNEQFF
TGTGCCAGCAGCTCCTCTAGCGGCTCCTACAATGAGCAGTTCTTC
>-|TRBV2|TRBJ2-3|TRBD2
CASSRTGLAGGTDTQYF
TGTGCCAGCAGCCGAACCGGACTAGCGGGAGGCACAGATACGCAGTATTTT
>-|TRBV4-1|TRBJ1-4|-
CASSQVGRRLTTNEKLFF
TGCGCCAGCAGCCAAGTTGGGCGGAGACTAACAACTAATGAAAAACTGTTTTTT
>-|TRBV2|TRBJ1-1|-
CASSETGFGNTEAFF
TGTGCCAGCAGTGAAACAGGGTTCGGGAACACTGAAGCTTTCTTT
>-|TRBV27|TRBJ2-2|TRBD2
CASSEAGYWNTGELFF
TGTGCCAGCAGTGAAGCGGGATACTGGAACACCGGGGAGCTGTTTTTT
>-|TRBV2|TRBJ2-7|-
CASSAQGGGYEQYF
TGTGCCAGCAGTGCGCAGGGAGGTGGTTACGAGCAGTACTTC
>-|TRBV20-1|TRBJ1-2|-
CSASGAANYGYTF
TGCAGTGCTAGTGGGGCAGCTAACTATGGCTACACCTTC
>-|TRBV7-2|TRBJ2-3|-
CASSFSGGRTQYF
TGTGCCAGCAGCTTTTCGGGGGGCCGAACGCAGTATTTT
>-|TRBV5-4|TRBJ1-2|TRBD1
CASSFGTANYGYTF
TGTGCCAGCAGCTTTGGGACAGCTAACTATGGCTACACCTTC
>-|TRBV19|TRBJ1-6|TRBD1
CASSEVGGDYNSPLHF
TGTGCCAGTAGTGAAGTAGGGGGCGACTATAATTCACCCCTCCACTTT
>-|TRBV7-8|TRBJ1-2|-
CASSRDSLVYTF
TGTGCCAGCAGCCGAGACTCATTAGTTTACACCTTC
>few|TRBV5-1|TRBJ1-4|-
CASSLVSGRDEKLFF
TGCGCCAGCAGCTTGGTGTCGGGGAGAGATGAAAAACTGTTTTTT
>-|TRBV5-1|TRBJ2-1|-
CASNRAKISSYNEQFF
TGCGCCAGCAACAGGGCCAAAATAAGCTCCTACAATGAGCAGTTCTTC